The 15 T cell receptor beta chains below come from one sample, sequenced in a study of blood T cells in healthy people across ages. For the second PCR, which ran for roughly 6 to 12 cycles, a sample-barcoded 5' primer and a J-beta primer mix were used. TCRdb re-derived calls from the 5' RACE reads in MiXCR, one entry per CDR3 protein. The sample holds approximately 1,100,000 distinct CDR3 sequences, around 43% seen once. The specimen sequenced was blood. These receptors all stem from a woman in her sixties or seventies in good health.

The gene calls are TRBV10-3 and TRBJ2-1; 10 nucleotides match TRBD2. Germline values: CDR1 ENHRY, CDR2 SYGVKD. The CDR3 is made up of 15 amino acids. V shed 4 bases and J 4 bases; nucleotides not matched to a gene: 4. CDR3 region: CAISGTAGGYNEQFF. CDR3 bases: TGTGCCATCAGTGGTACAGCGGGAGGGTACAATGAGCAGTTCTTC.

The rearrangement links TRBV12-3 or TRBV12-4 to TRBJ2-4; D possibly corresponds to TRBD2 (6 bases). The DNA matches TRBJ2-7 better at its end, which makes the J call doubtful. The CDR3 has 14 amino acids. In DNA, the CDR3 is TGTGCCAGCAGTTTGGGCGGACTACCAAGCGAGCAGTACTTC. As protein: CASSLGGLPSEQYF.

The chain recombines TRBV6-6 with TRBJ2-2; D is ambiguous. The length of the CDR3 is 13 residues. Germline V gene sequence: CDR1 MNHNY, CDR2 SVGAGI (reference sequence). Trimming left V 6 bases short and J 5 bases short, with 10 bases between. DNA for the CDR3: TGTGCCAGCAGCCCGATCGCGACCGGGGAGCTGTTTTTT. As protein: CASSPIATGELFF.

The rearrangement joins TRBV20-1 to TRBJ2-1; D perhaps matches TRBD1 (5 bases). From germline, CDR1 is DFQATT and CDR2 SNEGSKA (reference sequence). This CDR3 has 15 amino acids. V was clipped by 5 bases and J by 9 bases, with 23 bases between them. Here the CDR3 DNA reads TGCAGTGCTCCTCACCCGTCGGGCAACAGGCGTGAGCAGTTCTTC. Encoded protein: CSAPHPSGNRREQFF.

Turning to this clonotype: One base away lies a much larger clone, so this may be a sequencing read error. The genes are TRBV12-3 or TRBV12-4 and TRBJ1-5, with D perhaps matching TRBD1 (6 bases). The CDR3 length is 15 residues. CDR3 bases: TGTGTCAGCAGCCTCGACAGGCTAAGCAATCAGCCCCAGCATTTT. Protein product: CVSSLDRLSNQPQHF.

This clonotype was seen ten or more times. The chain is built from TRBV10-2 and TRBJ2-3, with unresolved D. The CDR3 runs to 13 residues. Trimming took 5 bases from V and 1 from J, leaving 7 bases between them. Looked up from germline, CDR1 is WSHSY and CDR2 is SAAADI. The CDR3: CASSPSRTDTQYF. DNA of the CDR3: TGCGCCAGCAGTCCTAGTCGCACAGATACGCAGTATTTT.

The chain is built from TRBV6-5 and TRBJ2-3, with D possibly TRBD2 on 7 matching bases. Germline CDR1 MNHEY, CDR2 SVGAGI. The CDR3 has 15 residues. The V end was cut by 6 bases, the J end by 4 bases, with 17 bases between. The CDR3 is CASSRRGRGADTQYF. For the CDR3, the DNA is TGTGCCAGCAGCCGAAGGGGGAGGGGGGCAGATACGCAGTATTTT.

The chain uses TRBV5-1 and TRBJ2-3; D may be TRBD1 or TRBD2 (5 bases each). Germline values: CDR1 SGHRS, CDR2 YFSETQ. This CDR3 is 16 amino acids long. The germline V and J ends were trimmed by 4 bases and 3 bases, with 18 bases remaining between them. In DNA, the CDR3 is TGCGCCAGCAGCGGATGGGACCGAACACCAACAGATACGCAGTATTTT. It is translated as CASSGWDRTPTDTQYF.

The chain employs TRBV12-3 or TRBV12-4 and TRBJ2-4; 9 nucleotides match TRBD2. The CDR3 length is 14 residues. V lost 6 bases to trimming and J lost 9 bases; unmatched junction nucleotides: 9. In DNA form, the CDR3 reads TGTGCCAGCAGCTTCGCTAGCGGGACCGGCATTCAGTACTTC. Translated: CASSFASGTGIQYF.

The chain has TRBV2 and TRBJ2-1; the match to TRBD2 covers 12 bases. The CDR3 runs to 15 residues. Trimming cost V 6 bases and J 8 bases; bases outside gene matches: 8. The V gene's germline CDR1 is SNHLY and CDR2 FYNNEI. This CDR3 is CASSVTSGSGDEQFF. The CDR3 DNA is TGTGCCAGCAGCGTGACTAGCGGGAGTGGGGATGAGCAGTTCTTC.

The chain is built from TRBV25-1 and TRBJ2-7; 7 bases match TRBD1. V trimming: 5 bases; J trimming: 4 bases; junction bases outside the gene matches: 8. Germline lookup yields CDR1 MGHDK and CDR2 SYGVNS. This CDR3 has 14 residues. The CDR3 loop reads CASSFEGARYEQYF. CDR3 nucleotide sequence: TGTGCCAGCAGTTTCGAGGGGGCAAGATACGAGCAGTACTTC.

In its sample, this clonotype was seen once. The rearrangement uses TRBV20-1 and TRBJ2-3; a possible D gene is TRBD2 (6 bases). CDR3 length: 15 amino acids. V was trimmed by 6 bases and J by 0 bases, leaving 16 bases between them. From germline, CDR1 is DFQATT and CDR2 SNEGSKA (reference sequence). The CDR3 region is CSAARGGISTDTQYF. The CDR3 bases are TGCAGTGCGGCAAGAGGAGGGATTAGCACAGATACGCAGTATTTT.

This clonotype was detected only a few times. This rearrangement joins TRBV28 to TRBJ2-1; 8 bases are shared with TRBD2. Trimming cost V 7 bases and J 8 bases; bases outside gene matches: 19. The CDR3 contains 17 residues. Looked up from germline, CDR1 is MDHEN and CDR2 is SYDVKM. CDR3 in amino acids: CASNRGSGSAIGDEQFF. Here the CDR3 DNA reads TGTGCCAGCAACAGAGGGAGCGGGAGTGCGATCGGGGATGAGCAGTTCTTC.

For this clonotype: A much larger clone lies a single base off, so this may be a read error. The J gene is TRBJ2-7, the V gene TRBV29-1; 8 positions agree with TRBD2. Germline CDR1 reads SQVTM; CDR2 reads ANQGSEA. This CDR3 is 13 amino acids long. CDR3 sequence: CSVERIAGIERYF. For the CDR3, the DNA is TGCAGCGTTGAAAGAATAGCGGGGATTGAGCGGTACTTC.

This chain joins TRBV2 and TRBJ1-2; D gene ambiguous. Germline lookup yields CDR1 SNHLY and CDR2 FYNNEI. This CDR3 contains 14 residues. Trimming took 4 bases from V and 7 from J, leaving 16 bases between them. The DNA of the CDR3 is TGTGCCAGCAGTGCAGCGGGGAAGTGGGGTGGCTACACCTTC. This encodes CASSAAGKWGGYTF.